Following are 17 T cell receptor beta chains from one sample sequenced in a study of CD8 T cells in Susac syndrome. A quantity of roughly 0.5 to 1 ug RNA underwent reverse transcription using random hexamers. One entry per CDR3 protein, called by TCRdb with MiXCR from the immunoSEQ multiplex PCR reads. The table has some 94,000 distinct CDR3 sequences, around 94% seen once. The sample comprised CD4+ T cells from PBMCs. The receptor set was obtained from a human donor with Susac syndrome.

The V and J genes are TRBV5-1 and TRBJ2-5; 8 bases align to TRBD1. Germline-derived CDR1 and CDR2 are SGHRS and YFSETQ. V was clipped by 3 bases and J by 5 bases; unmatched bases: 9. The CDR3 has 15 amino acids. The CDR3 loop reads CASSSSQGAGETQYF. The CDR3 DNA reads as TGCGCCAGCAGCTCCTCCCAGGGGGCAGGGGAGACCCAGTACTTC.

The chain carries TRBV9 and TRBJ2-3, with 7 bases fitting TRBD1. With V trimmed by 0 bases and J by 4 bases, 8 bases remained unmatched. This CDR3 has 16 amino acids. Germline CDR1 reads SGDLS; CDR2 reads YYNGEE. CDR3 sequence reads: CASSVAEGADPDTQYF. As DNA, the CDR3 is TGTGCCAGCAGCGTAGCTGAGGGGGCCGATCCAGATACGCAGTATTTT.

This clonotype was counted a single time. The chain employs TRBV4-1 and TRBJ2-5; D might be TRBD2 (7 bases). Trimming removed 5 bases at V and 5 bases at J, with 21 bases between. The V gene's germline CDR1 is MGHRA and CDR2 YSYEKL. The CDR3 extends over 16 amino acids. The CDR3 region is CASSWGDGGPGETQYF. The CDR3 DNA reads TGCGCCAGCAGCTGGGGAGACGGGGGGCCAGGGGAGACCCAGTACTTC.

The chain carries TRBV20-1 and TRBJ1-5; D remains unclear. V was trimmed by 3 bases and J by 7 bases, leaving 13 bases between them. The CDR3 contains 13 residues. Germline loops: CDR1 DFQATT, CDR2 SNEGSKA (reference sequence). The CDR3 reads CSARAGRRQPQHF. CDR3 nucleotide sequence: TGCAGTGCTAGGGCCGGGAGAAGGCAGCCCCAGCATTTT.

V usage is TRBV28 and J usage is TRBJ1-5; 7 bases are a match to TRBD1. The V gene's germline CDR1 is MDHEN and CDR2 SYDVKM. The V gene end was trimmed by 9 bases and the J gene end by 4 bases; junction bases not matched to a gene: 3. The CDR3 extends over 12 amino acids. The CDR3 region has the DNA TGTGCCAGTAACAGGGGTAATCAGCCCCAGCATTTT. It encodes CASNRGNQPQHF.

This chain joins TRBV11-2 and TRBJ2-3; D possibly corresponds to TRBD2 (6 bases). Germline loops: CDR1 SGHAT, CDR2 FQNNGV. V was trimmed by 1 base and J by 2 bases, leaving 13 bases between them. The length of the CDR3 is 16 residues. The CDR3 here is CASSLGRGVITDTQYF. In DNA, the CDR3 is TGTGCCAGCAGCTTAGGTCGCGGGGTAATCACAGATACGCAGTATTTT. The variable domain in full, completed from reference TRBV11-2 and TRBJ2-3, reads EAGVAQSPRYKIIEKRQSVAFWCNPISGHATLYWYQQILGQGPKLLIQFQNNGVVDDSQLPKDRFSAERLKGVDSTLKIQPAKLEDSAVYLCASSLGRGVITDTQYFGPGTRLTVL.

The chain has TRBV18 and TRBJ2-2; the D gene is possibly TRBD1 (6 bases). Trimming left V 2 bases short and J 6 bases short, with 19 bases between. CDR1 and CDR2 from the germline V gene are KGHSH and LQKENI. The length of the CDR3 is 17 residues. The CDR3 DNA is TGTGCCAGCTCACCAAAGGGGGTCAGCACGCAGGCCGGGGAGCTGTTTTTT. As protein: CASSPKGVSTQAGELFF.

The CDR3 coding sequence is TGTGCCAGCTCACCCCGGGGGGCCCTAGCAGATACGCAGTATTTT. It encodes CASSPRGALADTQYF. The genes are TRBV18 and TRBJ2-3; tentatively, D is TRBD2 (7 bases). CDR1 and CDR2 from the germline V gene are KGHSH and LQKENI. V lost 3 bases, J lost 4 bases, and 14 bases lay in between. CDR3 length: 15 amino acids. The complete variable domain, with remaining parts taken from reference TRBV18 and TRBJ2-3, reads NAGVMQNPRHLVRRRGQEARLRCSPMKGHSHVYWYRQLPEEGLKFMVYLQKENIIDESGMPKERFSAEFPKEGPSILRIQQVVRGDSAAYFCASSPRGALADTQYFGPGTRLTVL.

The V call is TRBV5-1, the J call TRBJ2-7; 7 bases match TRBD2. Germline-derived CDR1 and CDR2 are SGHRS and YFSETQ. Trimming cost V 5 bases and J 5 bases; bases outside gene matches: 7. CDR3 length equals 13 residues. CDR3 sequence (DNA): TGCGCCAGCAGTACCGGGACTACCAACGAGCAGTACTTC. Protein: CASSTGTTNEQYF.

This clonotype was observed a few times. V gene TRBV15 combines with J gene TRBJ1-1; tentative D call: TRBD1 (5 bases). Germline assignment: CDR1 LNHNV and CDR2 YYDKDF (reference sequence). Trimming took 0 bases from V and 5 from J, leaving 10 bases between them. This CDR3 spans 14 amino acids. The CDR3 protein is CATSRDRAGTEAFF. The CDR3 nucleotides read TGTGCCACCAGCAGAGACAGGGCGGGGACTGAAGCTTTCTTT.

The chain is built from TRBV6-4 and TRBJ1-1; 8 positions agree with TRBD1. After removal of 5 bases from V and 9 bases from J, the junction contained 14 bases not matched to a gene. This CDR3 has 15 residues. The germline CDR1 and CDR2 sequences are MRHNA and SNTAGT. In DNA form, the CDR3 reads TGTGCCAGCAGTTTGGACAGGGACCCGCGCAGCAAAGCTTTCTTT. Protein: CASSLDRDPRSKAFF.

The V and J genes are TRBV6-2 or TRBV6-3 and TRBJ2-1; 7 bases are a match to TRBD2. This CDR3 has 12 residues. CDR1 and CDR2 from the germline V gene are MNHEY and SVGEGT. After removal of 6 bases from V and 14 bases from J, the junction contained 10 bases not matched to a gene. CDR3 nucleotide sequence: TGTGCCAGCAGATTAACTAGCGAGTCTGAGTTCTTC. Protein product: CASRLTSESEFF.

The CDR3 reads CASIGTGAMNSPLHF. The CDR3 DNA reads TGTGCCAGCATTGGGACAGGGGCAATGAATTCACCCCTCCACTTT. The V and J genes are TRBV6-2 or TRBV6-3 and TRBJ1-6, with 10 bases aligning to TRBD1. The CDR3 has 15 residues. Looked up from germline, CDR1 is MNHEY and CDR2 is SVGEGT. Losses at the gene ends were 7 bases for V and 7 bases for J; bases not matched to a gene: 7.

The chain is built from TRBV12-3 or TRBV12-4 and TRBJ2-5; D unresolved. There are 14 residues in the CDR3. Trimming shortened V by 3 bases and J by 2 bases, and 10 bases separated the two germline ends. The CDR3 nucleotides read TGTGCCAGCAGTTTTATAGGGCGTCAAGAGACCCAGTACTTC. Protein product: CASSFIGRQETQYF.

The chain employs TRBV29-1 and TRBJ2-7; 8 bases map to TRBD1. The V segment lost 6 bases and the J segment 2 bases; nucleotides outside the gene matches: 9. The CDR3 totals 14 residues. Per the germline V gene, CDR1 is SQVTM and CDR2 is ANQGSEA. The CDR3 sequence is CSVGQGARTYEQYF. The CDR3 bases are TGCAGCGTGGGGCAGGGGGCCCGAACCTACGAGCAGTACTTC.

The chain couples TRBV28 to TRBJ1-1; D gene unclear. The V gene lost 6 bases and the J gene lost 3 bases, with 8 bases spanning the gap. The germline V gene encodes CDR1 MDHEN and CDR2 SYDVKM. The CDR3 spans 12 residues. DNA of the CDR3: TGTGCCAGCAGAGAGGGATACACTGAAGCTTTCTTT. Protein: CASREGYTEAFF.

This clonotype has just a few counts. The CDR3 sequence is CASSPGTVNTGELFF. The CDR3 DNA sequence: TGTGCCAGCAGCCCTGGGACAGTAAACACCGGGGAGCTGTTTTTT. The chain employs TRBV5-4 and TRBJ2-2, with 7 bases fitting TRBD1. Trimming at V came to 4 bases and at J to 2 bases, leaving 5 bases not matched to a gene. The CDR3 extends over 15 amino acids. CDR1 and CDR2 from the germline V gene are SGHNT and YYREEE (reference sequence). The full variable domain, with the rest looked up from reference TRBV5-4 and TRBJ2-2, is ETGVTQSPTHLIKTRGQQVTLRCSSQSGHNTVSWYQQALGQGPQFIFQYYREEENGRGNFPPRFSGLQFPNYSSELNVNALELDDSALYLCASSPGTVNTGELFFGEGSRLTVL.